The TCR beta chain under discussion was sequenced for a study of circulating CD8 cells and anti-PD-1 response in melanoma. From live CD3+CD8+TCRalphabeta+ cells, four PD-1 and/or TIGIT subsets were sorted. By frequency in the sample, this clonotype is hyperexpanded. Its antigen is unidentified. Each library started from about 15 ng of total RNA using the QIAseq Immune Repertoire TCR panel. TCRdb recomputed calls from the reads with MiXCR, one row per CDR3 protein. The data show approximately 300 distinct CDR3 sequences, with 8% to 13% seen just once and roughly 40% held by the top ten. Study-wide results and limits: Under 8% of TRB clonotypes were shared between subsets at M1. Experiments were generally run without replicates.

Per the germline V gene, CDR1 is SEHNR and CDR2 is FQNEAQ (reference sequence). Losses at the gene ends were 3 bases for V and 6 bases for J; bases not matched to a gene: 2. This CDR3 has 12 amino acids. The source is a human donor with melanoma. The donor label of this sample is uncertain. Some clones in this sample may be carry-over from other donors' samples. The chain has TRBV7-9 and TRBJ2-7, with TRBD1 identical over 7 bases. The source material was CD8+ T cells from PBMCs, sampled at baseline or after one month of anti-PD-1 therapy (not recorded which). CDR3 sequence reads: CASSLTGREQYF. DNA of the CDR3: TGTGCCAGCAGCTTGACAGGGCGCGAGCAGTACTTC. Supplemented by reference TRBV7-9 and TRBJ2-7, the full variable domain reads DTGVSQNPRHKITKRGQNVTFRCDPISEHNRLYWYRQTLGQGPEFLTYFQNEAQLEKSRLLSDRFSAERPKGSFSTLEIQRTEQGDSAMYLCASSLTGREQYFGPGTRLTVT.